Each of the 16 T cell receptor beta chains below was sequenced from the same sample in a study of shared T cell receptors in the human thymus. Repertoires were generated with immunoSEQ multiplex PCR, while TCRdb's copy carries only in-frame clones and drops some. The sample holds just under 550,000 clones, 75% to 85% seen once. A further study also used this sample, focusing on human thymus T cells.

Material for sequencing was thymocytes. All receptors derive from a boy younger than two with a congenital heart defect.

This clone turned up a few times. The V call is TRBV5-4, the J call TRBJ2-5; 7 bases line up with TRBD2. V shed 2 bases, J shed 5 bases, and the junction held 9 bases outside the gene matches. The length of the CDR3 is 15 residues. CDR1 and CDR2 from the germline V gene are SGHNT and YYREEE (reference sequence). The CDR3 is CASSFGGRTGETQYF. The DNA for the CDR3 is TGTGCCAGCAGCTTCGGCGGGAGAACCGGGGAGACCCAGTACTTC.

The gene calls are TRBV5-4 and TRBJ2-7; D perhaps matches TRBD1 (6 bases). The CDR3 consists of 14 residues. The V gene lost 1 base and the J gene lost 2 bases, with 10 bases spanning the gap. In germline, CDR1 is SGHNT, CDR2 YYREEE (reference sequence). Here the CDR3 DNA reads TGTGCCAGCAGCTTGAACCAGGGGCCCTACGAGCAGTACTTC. Amino acid sequence: CASSLNQGPYEQYF.

V usage is TRBV20-1 and J usage is TRBJ2-5; D perhaps matches TRBD2 (5 bases). This CDR3 region has 11 residues. V was clipped by 3 bases and J by 7 bases, with 9 bases between them. Germline V gives CDR1 DFQATT, CDR2 SNEGSKA (reference sequence). The CDR3 sequence: CSASHSGTQYF. The CDR3 bases are TGCAGTGCTAGTCACAGCGGGACCCAGTACTTC.

This chain joins TRBV5-1 and TRBJ2-7; 11 bases align to TRBD1. The CDR3 consists of 17 residues. Trimming took 6 bases from V and 5 from J; bases not matched to a gene: 16. Per germline, CDR1 SGHRS and CDR2 YFSETQ. CDR3 sequence: CASTRRSRDRGDNEQYF. CDR3 in DNA: TGCGCCAGCACTCGGAGGTCTAGGGACAGGGGGGACAACGAGCAGTACTTC.

The V call is TRBV6-5, the J call TRBJ2-1, with TRBD2 matching over 12 bases. Losses at the gene ends were 2 bases for V and 4 bases for J; bases not matched to a gene: 3. The CDR3 contains 16 residues. Germline V gene data show CDR1 as MNHEY and CDR2 as SVGAGI. The CDR3 loop reads CASSYALAGGYNEQFF. The CDR3 DNA sequence: TGTGCCAGCAGTTACGCACTAGCGGGAGGTTACAATGAGCAGTTCTTC.

This clone was found a few times. This chain joins TRBV7-2 and TRBJ1-2; D gene ambiguous. The CDR3 runs to 15 residues. Germline V gene sequence: CDR1 SGHTA, CDR2 FQGNSA. Trimming took 5 bases from V and 3 from J, leaving 16 bases between them. The CDR3 reads CASSRNNRDYYGYTF. CDR3 coding DNA: TGTGCCAGCAGCCGAAATAACCGGGATTACTATGGCTACACCTTC.

The chain recombines TRBV4-3 with TRBJ2-3, with TRBD2 as a possible D gene (5 bases). V lost 0 bases to trimming and J lost 2 bases, with 24 bases between them. Looked up from germline, CDR1 is LGHNA and CDR2 is YSLEER. The CDR3 contains 20 residues. Here the CDR3 DNA reads TGCGCCAGCAGCCAAGACCCCCGAGCGGCCCCGATAAGAATCACAGATACGCAGTATTTT. Amino acid sequence: CASSQDPRAAPIRITDTQYF.

V is TRBV13 and J is TRBJ2-3, with D perhaps TRBD1 (6 bases). CDR3 length equals 19 residues. V lost 6 bases and J 2 bases, leaving 27 bases between the germline ends. CDR1 is PRHDT, CDR2 FYEKMQ, per germline (reference sequence). The CDR3 sequence: CASSYFGPGIGQSTDTQYF. The CDR3 DNA follows: TGTGCCAGCAGTTATTTTGGGCCCGGGATCGGACAGTCCACAGATACGCAGTATTTT.

This clone was found once. The chain joins TRBV9 to TRBJ2-1; 7 nucleotides agree with TRBD2. With V trimmed by 7 bases and J by 6 bases, 10 bases remained unmatched. CDR1 is SGDLS and CDR2 is YYNGEE in the germline V gene. The CDR3 is made up of 14 amino acids. The CDR3 here is CASATGGSGNEQFF. CDR3 DNA: TGTGCCAGCGCCACGGGGGGTTCAGGCAATGAGCAGTTCTTC.

The rearrangement links TRBV29-1 to TRBJ2-7; 7 nucleotides line up with TRBD2. CDR3 size: 16 residues. Germline CDR1 is SQVTM and CDR2 is ANQGSEA. V shed 6 bases, J shed 1 base, and the junction held 15 bases outside the gene matches. CDR3 in amino acids: CSVGRGSPNLSYEQYF. In DNA, the CDR3 is TGCAGCGTAGGGAGGGGCAGTCCGAACTTGTCCTACGAGCAGTACTTC.

V and J are TRBV5-1 and TRBJ2-3; the match to TRBD1 covers 12 bases. Germline V lookup: CDR1 SGHRS, CDR2 YFSETQ. V was clipped by 4 bases and J by 6 bases; unmatched bases: 9. CDR3 size: 16 residues. DNA for the CDR3: TGCGCCAGCAGCCCCCCGGGACAGGGGGCCGGGGATACGCAGTATTTT. Translation: CASSPPGQGAGDTQYF. Complete variable domain (other parts from reference TRBV5-1 and TRBJ2-3): KAGVTQTPRYLIKTRGQQVTLSCSPISGHRSVSWYQQTPGQGLQFLFEYFSETQRNKGNFPGRFSGRQFSNSRSEMNVSTLELGDSALYLCASSPPGQGAGDTQYFGPGTRLTVL.

This clone was picked up one time. This chain connects TRBV4-2 to TRBJ2-7, with TRBD2 matching over 13 bases. Germline CDR1 and CDR2: LGHNA and YNFKEQ. This CDR3 has 17 amino acids. V trimming: 5 bases; J trimming: 9 bases; junction bases outside the gene matches: 16. Written as DNA, the CDR3 is TGTGCCAGCAGCTACCGGACTAGCGGGAGATTTGCTAGCCGGCAGTACTTC. It yields the protein CASSYRTSGRFASRQYF.

The CDR3 loop is CASSLDRGGEAFF. Written as DNA, the CDR3 is TGTGCCAGCAGTTTGGACAGGGGCGGTGAAGCTTTCTTT. This chain links TRBV6-5 with TRBJ1-1, with 9 bases aligning to TRBD1. CDR1 MNHEY and CDR2 SVGAGI come from the germline V gene. The CDR3 totals 13 residues. Trimming at V came to 4 bases and at J to 7 bases, leaving 4 bases not matched to a gene.

This chain links TRBV5-6 with TRBJ2-5; D is possibly TRBD1 (5 bases). CDR1 and CDR2 (germline): SGHDT, YYEEEE. Trimming pared 0 bases from V and 5 bases from J, leaving 14 bases between. This CDR3 region has 15 residues. The CDR3 loop is CASSLARAHRETQYF. CDR3 nucleotides: TGTGCCAGCAGCTTGGCCCGGGCGCACAGGGAGACCCAGTACTTC.

A single count supports this clone. V and J are TRBV7-2 and TRBJ2-2; tentatively, D is TRBD2 (5 bases). The CDR3 is 13 amino acids. V lost 5 bases to trimming and J lost 6 bases, with 10 bases between them. Germline V lookup: CDR1 SGHTA, CDR2 FQGNSA. CDR3: CASSVTRSGELFF. CDR3 DNA sequence: TGTGCCAGCAGCGTAACTAGATCCGGGGAGCTGTTTTTT.

This clone occurred a few times. The V call is TRBV19, the J call TRBJ2-2, with 8 bases aligning to TRBD1. V was clipped by 1 base and J by 8 bases; unmatched bases: 6. The length of the CDR3 is 15 residues. Germline V gives CDR1 LNHDA, CDR2 SQIVND (reference sequence). The CDR3 loop reads CASSIAQGAQGELFF. The CDR3 DNA follows: TGTGCCAGTAGTATAGCCCAGGGGGCGCAAGGGGAGCTGTTTTTT. Complete variable domain (other parts from reference TRBV19 and TRBJ2-2): DGGITQSPKYLFRKEGQNVTLSCEQNLNHDAMYWYRQDPGQGLRLIYYSQIVNDFQKGDIAEGYSVSREKKESFPLTVTSAQKNPTAFYLCASSIAQGAQGELFFGEGSRLTVL.